The source of this T cell receptor (beta chain) is a study of beta chain features in type 1 diabetes. Reverse transcription of all isolated RNA meant that expressed TCRB transcripts were sequenced. Repertoires were generated with immunoSEQ multiplex PCR, while TCRdb's copy carries only in-frame clones and drops some. The sample has about 930,000 clones, 17% seen once; the top ten hold 0.023%. Comments on this clone: The same CDR3 also results from other DNA sequences found in this sample.

V was pared by 4 bases and J by 2 bases, with 11 bases between. Germline CDR1 reads SGDLS; CDR2 reads YYNGEE. The length of the CDR3 is 14 residues. This sequence was found in a woman younger than 35 in good health. This sequence joins TRBV9 and TRBJ2-3, with a tentative D call TRBD1 (5 bases). The sample was naive CD4+ T cells from blood. CDR3 protein: CASSPRTYTDTQYF. In DNA form, the CDR3 reads TGTGCCAGCAGCCCCCGGACATACACAGATACGCAGTATTTT.